Listed below are T cell receptor beta chains from one sample, sequenced in a study of OX40 agonist ivuxolimab in advanced cancers. TCRdb's table, derived via immunoSEQ multiplex PCR, lists solely in-frame clones and lacks some. The sample has around 94,000 clones, approximately 92% seen once. Sequenced here: CD4+ or CD8+ T cells sorted from blood, sampled in a trial of the OX40 agonist ivuxolimab. Receptor source: an adult with an advanced solid tumor such as melanoma, head and neck, liver or kidney cancer. CDR3s include the opening cysteine and the closing phenylalanine or tryptophan. A D gene is named only where the DNA matches it firmly. The listing skips clone size in some rows; elsewhere it reads once, few, many or a size class.

D,size,V,J,CDR3,DNA
-,-,TRBV29-1,TRBJ2-7,CSVEGDHRSYYEQYF,TGCAGCGTTGAAGGTGACCACAGGTCCTACTACGAGCAGTACTTC
-,-,TRBV27,TRBJ2-7,CASSNPPSRRPSEQYF,TGTGCCAGCAGCAACCCTCCCTCGCGCCGGCCCTCCGAGCAGTACTTC
-,-,TRBV30,TRBJ1-2,CAWSQSPNYGYTF,TGTGCCTGGAGCCAGAGCCCTAACTATGGCTACACCTTC
-,-,TRBV27,TRBJ2-1,CASSLTQTINEQFF,TGTGCCAGCAGTTTAACCCAGACCATCAATGAGCAGTTCTTC
TRBD2,-,TRBV4-1,TRBJ2-5,CASSLRTSGETQYF,TGCGCCAGCAGCCTAAGGACTAGCGGGGAGACCCAGTACTTC
-,-,TRBV4-1,TRBJ1-6,CASSQEASGGNSPLHF,TGCGCCAGCAGCCAAGAAGCTTCCGGGGGAAATTCACCCCTCCACTTT
-,-,TRBV15,TRBJ1-1,CATSRDRGTLEAFF,TGTGCCACCAGCAGAGATCGAGGGACCTTAGAAGCTTTCTTT
-,-,TRBV7-9,TRBJ2-4,CASSLSTGTNIQYF,TGTGCCAGCAGCTTATCTACAGGGACGAACATTCAGTACTTC
-,-,TRBV30,TRBJ2-1,CAWSEGGLKQFF,TGTGCCTGGAGTGAAGGGGGGCTCAAGCAGTTCTTC
-,-,TRBV4-1,TRBJ2-1,CASSPPGRAVEQFF,TGCGCCAGCAGCCCCCCAGGCCGGGCCGTCGAGCAGTTCTTC
-,-,TRBV11-2,TRBJ2-7,CASSSGVMADEQYF,TGTGCCAGCAGCTCCGGAGTTATGGCCGACGAGCAGTACTTC
-,-,TRBV14,TRBJ1-2,CASSQEGDPQIREASF,TGTGCCAGCAGCCAAGAAGGGGACCCTCAAATTCGCGAGGCCTCCTTC
-,-,TRBV11-2,TRBJ1-1,CASSFQGVRTEAFF,TGTGCCAGCAGCTTCCAGGGTGTGCGCACTGAAGCTTTCTTT
-,-,TRBV27,TRBJ2-5,CASSGGRETQYF,TGTGCCAGCAGTGGGGGACGGGAGACCCAGTACTTC
-,-,TRBV6-5,TRBJ1-4,CASSYSGKLFF,TGTGCCAGCAGTTACTCGGGTAAACTGTTTTTT
-,-,TRBV27,TRBJ2-7,CASGWGVNYEQYF,TGTGCCAGCGGCTGGGGGGTTAACTACGAGCAGTACTTC
TRBD1,-,TRBV6-5,TRBJ2-3,CASSYDRATDTQYF,TGTGCCAGCAGTTACGACAGGGCTACAGATACGCAGTATTTT
-,-,TRBV2,TRBJ2-5,CASSRSGPQETQYF,TGTGCCAGCAGCCGAAGTGGACCCCAAGAGACCCAGTACTTC
-,once,TRBV2,TRBJ1-1,CASLSDGGPEAFF,TGTGCCAGCCTTTCGGACGGGGGGCCTGAAGCTTTCTTT
-,-,TRBV5-8,TRBJ1-2,CASNLWGYTF,TGTGCCAGCAACCTTTGGGGCTACACCTTC
-,-,TRBV5-1,TRBJ1-1,CASSLDRVTEAFF,TGCGCCAGCAGCTTGGACAGGGTCACTGAAGCTTTCTTT
-,-,TRBV12-5,TRBJ1-1,CASGWLGQLNTEAFF,TGTGCTAGTGGTTGGCTAGGACAGCTGAACACTGAAGCTTTCTTT
-,-,TRBV27,TRBJ2-6,CASSLRGANVLTF,TGTGCCAGCAGTTTACGTGGGGCCAACGTCCTGACTTTC
TRBD1,once,TRBV4-1,TRBJ2-7,CASSQESGTVYEQYF,TGCGCCAGCAGCCAAGAGTCCGGGACAGTTTACGAGCAGTACTTC
TRBD2,-,TRBV6-5,TRBJ2-1,CASSYSSGGVYNEQFF,TGTGCCAGCAGTTACTCGAGTGGGGGGGTCTACAATGAGCAGTTCTTC
TRBD1,-,TRBV11-2,TRBJ2-7,CASSLAYRDRVHEQYF,TGTGCCAGCAGCTTAGCTTACCGGGACAGGGTCCACGAGCAGTACTTC
TRBD1,few,TRBV7-9,TRBJ2-7,CASSPETGGDEQYF,TGTGCCAGCAGTCCGGAAACAGGGGGTGACGAGCAGTACTTC
-,-,TRBV29-1,TRBJ2-7,CSVEATGTYEQYF,TGCAGCGTTGAAGCCACAGGGACCTACGAGCAGTACTTC
-,-,TRBV11-2,TRBJ1-2,CASSLVPRDIEGYTF,TGTGCCAGCAGCTTAGTCCCCCGGGACATAGAGGGCTACACCTTC
TRBD2,-,TRBV7-8,TRBJ2-5,CASRGYRDAQRGVLETQYF,TGTGCCAGCAGAGGGTACAGGGATGCCCAGCGGGGGGTTCTGGAGACCCAGTACTTC
-,-,TRBV19,TRBJ1-5,CASSFSAQNSNQPQHF,TGTGCCAGTAGTTTCAGCGCTCAGAATAGCAATCAGCCCCAGCATTTT
TRBD2,-,TRBV5-4,TRBJ2-3,CASSTVLAPSTDTQYF,TGTGCCAGCAGCACCGTACTAGCGCCTAGCACAGATACGCAGTATTTT
TRBD1,-,TRBV15,TRBJ1-3,CATSTQTGAGNTIYF,TGTGCCACCAGCACCCAGACAGGGGCTGGAAACACCATATATTTT
-,-,TRBV28,TRBJ2-5,CASTLSVQETQYF,TGTGCCAGCACCCTTAGCGTGCAAGAGACCCAGTACTTC
-,-,TRBV5-6,TRBJ1-2,CASSVSGVAEGTYGYTF,TGTGCCAGCAGCGTGTCAGGGGTTGCCGAGGGAACTTATGGCTACACCTTC
TRBD1,-,TRBV9,TRBJ2-1,CASSVDQRQGDYNEQFF,TGTGCCAGCAGCGTAGATCAAAGACAGGGGGACTACAATGAGCAGTTCTTC
-,-,TRBV9,TRBJ2-3,CASSVGGSETDTQYF,TGTGCCAGCAGCGTAGGGGGGAGTGAAACAGATACGCAGTATTTT
TRBD1,-,TRBV5-6,TRBJ2-4,CASSVAGTGDKNIQYF,TGTGCCAGCAGCGTCGCCGGGACAGGCGATAAAAACATTCAGTACTTC
TRBD1,-,TRBV10-3,TRBJ2-7,CAISGGGQGDPDRQLSIYEQYF,TGTGCCATCAGTGGGGGGGGACAGGGGGACCCGGACCGTCAGCTTTCCATATACGAGCAGTACTTC